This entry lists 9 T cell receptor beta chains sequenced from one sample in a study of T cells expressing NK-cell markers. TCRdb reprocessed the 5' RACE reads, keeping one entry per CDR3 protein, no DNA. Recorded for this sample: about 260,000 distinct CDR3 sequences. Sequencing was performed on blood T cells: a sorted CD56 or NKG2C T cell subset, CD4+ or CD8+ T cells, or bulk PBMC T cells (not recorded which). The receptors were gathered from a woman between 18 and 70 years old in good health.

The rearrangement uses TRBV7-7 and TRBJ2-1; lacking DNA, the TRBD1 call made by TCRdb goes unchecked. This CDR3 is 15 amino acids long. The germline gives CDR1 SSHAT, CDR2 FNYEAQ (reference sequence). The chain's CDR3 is CASSFERDPYNEQFF.

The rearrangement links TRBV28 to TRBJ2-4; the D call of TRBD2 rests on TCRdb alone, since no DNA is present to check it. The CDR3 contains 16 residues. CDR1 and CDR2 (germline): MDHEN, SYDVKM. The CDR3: CASSSPTSGRKNIQYF.

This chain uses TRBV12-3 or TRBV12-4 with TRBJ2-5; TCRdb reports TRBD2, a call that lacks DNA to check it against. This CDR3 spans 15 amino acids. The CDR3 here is CASSGGGGAEETQYF.

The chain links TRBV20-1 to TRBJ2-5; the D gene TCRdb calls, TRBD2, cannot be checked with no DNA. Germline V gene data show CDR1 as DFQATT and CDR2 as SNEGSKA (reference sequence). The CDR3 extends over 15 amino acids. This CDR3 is CSARDGQGGQETQYF.

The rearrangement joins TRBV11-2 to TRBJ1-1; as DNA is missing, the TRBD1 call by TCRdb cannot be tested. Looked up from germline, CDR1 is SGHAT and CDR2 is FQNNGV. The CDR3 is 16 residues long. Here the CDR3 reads CASSLAVSTGGSEAFF.

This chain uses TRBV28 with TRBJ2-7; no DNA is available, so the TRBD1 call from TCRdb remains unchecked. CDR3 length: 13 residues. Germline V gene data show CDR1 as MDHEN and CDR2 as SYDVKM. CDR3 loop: CASSSSGTYEQYF. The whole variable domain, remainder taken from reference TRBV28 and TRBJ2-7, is DVKVTQSSRYLVKRTGEKVFLECVQDMDHENMFWYRQDPGLGLRLIYFSYDVKMKEKGDIPEGYSVSREKKERFSLILESASTNQTSMYLCASSSSGTYEQYFGPGTRLTVT.

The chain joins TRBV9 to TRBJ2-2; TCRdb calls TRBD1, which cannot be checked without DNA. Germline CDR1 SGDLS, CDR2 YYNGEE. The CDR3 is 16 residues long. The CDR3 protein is CASSVRGDANTGELFF.

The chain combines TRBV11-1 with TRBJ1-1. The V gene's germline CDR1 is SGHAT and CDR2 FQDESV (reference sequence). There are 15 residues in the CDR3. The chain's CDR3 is CASSPTYSPNTEAFF.

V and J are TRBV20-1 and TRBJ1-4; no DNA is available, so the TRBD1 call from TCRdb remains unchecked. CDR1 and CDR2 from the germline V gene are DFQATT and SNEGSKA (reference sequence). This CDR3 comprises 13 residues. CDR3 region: CSAPHGAGEKLFF.